A single T cell receptor (beta chain) is shown here with its context. Its specificity is unknown. Using immunoSEQ multiplex PCR, the repertoire was profiled, and TCRdb retains in-frame clones only, with some absent. The table includes around 320,000 clones, roughly 91% detected once. Regarding treatment: around 19 received Ad26.COV2.S at low or high dose, single or two shots; 5 received placebo; per-sample allocation not given. The study sampled participants on day 63 after the first vaccine or placebo injection. The sample belongs to a study of Ad26.COV2.S vaccination and SARS-CoV-2 variants. Study conclusions and caveats: Substantial breadth in spike-specific CD8+ and CD4+ T cell responses was reportedly seen after vaccination. Placebo recipients and vaccine recipients were similar in non-spike TCR breadth.

CDR1 SGHTA and CDR2 FQGTGA come from the germline V gene. Trimming pared 5 bases from V and 0 bases from J, leaving 19 bases between. CDR3 length equals 17 residues. The clonotype originates from a person between 18 and 65 years old who received the Ad26.COV2.S COVID-19 vaccine or a placebo. The sequencing here drew on peripheral blood, taken in a trial of Ad26.COV2.S vaccine versus placebo. This chain uses TRBV7-3 with TRBJ1-1; D might be TRBD1 (6 bases). CDR3 nucleotide sequence: TGTGCCAGCAGCCCGGCGCCCCCAGGGGCTATGAACACTGAAGCTTTCTTT. Residues: CASSPAPPGAMNTEAFF.